One and the same sample provided the 29 T cell receptor beta chains below, sequenced in a study of yellow fever vaccine responses in identical twins. MiXCR, run by TCRdb on the RT-PCR reads, gives a single entry per CDR3 protein. The sample consists of about 11,000 distinct CDR3 sequences, roughly 82% of them appearing once. The sequencing used T cells from blood (PBMCs), unsorted or a sorted subset (not recorded which), collected before or after yellow fever vaccination (not recorded which). These receptor sequences come from a woman in her late teens or twenties who received the yellow fever vaccine.

The genes are TRBV7-9 and TRBJ2-3; no clear D. The germline V gene encodes CDR1 SEHNR and CDR2 FQNEAQ (reference sequence). The V and J ends lost 8 bases and 6 bases respectively, with 15 bases between them. This CDR3 has 13 residues. The CDR3, as DNA: TGTGCCAGCGACTCCCCCCTAGAGGATACGCAGTATTTT. Translation gives CASDSPLEDTQYF.

A single count supports this clonotype. The rearrangement links TRBV29-1 to TRBJ2-3; 11 bases map to TRBD2. This CDR3 has 17 amino acids. The junction had 12 bases not matched to a gene; V was cut back by 5 bases and J by 2 bases. Germline values: CDR1 SQVTM, CDR2 ANQGSEA. CDR3 in amino acids: CSVIGASGGRPTDTQYF. Here the CDR3 DNA reads TGCAGCGTTATTGGGGCTAGCGGGGGGCGTCCCACAGATACGCAGTATTTT.

The chain recombines TRBV7-3 with TRBJ2-2; maybe TRBD2 (6 bases). This CDR3 has 15 residues. The germline V and J ends were trimmed by 0 bases and 1 base, with 6 bases remaining between them. Germline values: CDR1 SGHTA, CDR2 FQGTGA. The CDR3 protein is CASSLTSGNTGELFF. For the CDR3, the DNA is TGTGCCAGCAGCTTAACTAGCGGGAACACCGGGGAGCTGTTTTTT.

This chain connects TRBV12-3 or TRBV12-4 to TRBJ2-5; D gene ambiguous. The CDR3 is made up of 13 amino acids. V was cut by 6 bases and J by 5 bases, with 13 bases left in between. The CDR3 coding sequence is TGTGCCAGCAGATTGCACGCCGCGGAGACCCAGTACTTC. This translates into CASRLHAAETQYF.

The chain joins TRBV28 to TRBJ2-1; unclear D gene. V was cut by 4 bases and J by 4 bases, with 20 bases left in between. Germline loops: CDR1 MDHEN, CDR2 SYDVKM. The CDR3 extends over 17 amino acids. CDR3 DNA: TGTGCCAGCAGTTCCTCATACAACTACACGACTTACAATGAGCAGTTCTTC. Translated: CASSSSYNYTTYNEQFF.

A single count supports this clonotype. The V gene is TRBV5-1, the J gene TRBJ1-2; TRBD1 is a possible D gene (5 bases). Per the germline V gene, CDR1 is SGHRS and CDR2 is YFSETQ. V was clipped by 4 bases and J by 1 base, with 17 bases between them. The CDR3 is 16 amino acids. The CDR3: CASSNEAGTDNYGYTF. CDR3 nucleotide sequence: TGCGCCAGCAGCAATGAAGCCGGGACGGATAACTATGGCTACACCTTC.

The chain is built from TRBV2 and TRBJ2-7; unclear D gene. The CDR3 runs 12 residues. Germline V gene sequence: CDR1 SNHLY, CDR2 FYNNEI. V lost 1 base to trimming and J lost 4 bases, with 5 bases between them. The CDR3 DNA sequence: TGTGCCAGCAGTGAAGTACCTTACGAGCAGTACGTC. It encodes CASSEVPYEQYV.

V usage is TRBV3-1 and J usage is TRBJ2-1; TRBD2 might be the D (6 bases). The CDR3 spans 12 residues. CDR1 is LGHDT, CDR2 YNNKEL, per germline (reference sequence). V shed 0 bases and J shed 10 bases, with 7 bases lying between them. Here the CDR3 DNA reads TGTGCCAGCAGCCAAGAGGCGGGAGAGCAGTTCTTC. Protein sequence: CASSQEAGEQFF.

The chain recombines TRBV7-2 with TRBJ2-1, with 8 nucleotides matching TRBD2. The CDR3 extends over 16 amino acids. Germline trimming cut 2 bases from V and 6 bases from J; bases unmatched to any gene: 9. CDR1 and CDR2 from the germline V gene are SGHTA and FQGNSA. The CDR3 is CASSLQPGGPSNEQFF. The CDR3 DNA sequence: TGTGCCAGCAGCTTACAGCCGGGAGGGCCCTCCAATGAGCAGTTCTTC.

The chain has TRBV7-6 and TRBJ2-2; 8 bases match TRBD2. The trim removed 1 base at V and 5 bases at J, leaving 3 bases unmatched. This CDR3 spans 15 amino acids. Germline V lookup: CDR1 SGHVS, CDR2 FNYEAQ. CDR3 sequence: CASSLVLAVTGELFF. The CDR3 region has the DNA TGTGCCAGCAGCTTAGTACTAGCGGTAACCGGGGAGCTGTTTTTT. Together with reference TRBV7-6 and TRBJ2-2, the CDR3 gives the full variable domain: GAGVSQSPRYKVTKRGQDVALRCDPISGHVSLYWYRQALGQGPEFLTYFNYEAQQDKSGLPNDRFSAERPEGSISTLTIQRTEQRDSAMYRCASSLVLAVTGELFFGEGSRLTVL.

V and J are TRBV27 and TRBJ2-7, with TRBD1 as a possible D gene (5 bases). CDR1 is MNHEY and CDR2 is SMNVEV in the germline V gene (reference sequence). The CDR3 sequence is 12 residues long. Trimming shortened V by 2 bases and J by 6 bases, and 8 bases separated the two germline ends. CDR3 sequence reads: CASSLQGSEQYF. CDR3 bases: TGTGCCAGCAGTTTACAGGGTAGCGAGCAGTACTTC.

In its sample, this clonotype was seen a few times. The V gene is TRBV7-9, the J gene TRBJ2-2; perhaps TRBD2 as D (6 bases). V was cut by 8 bases and J by 1 base, with 8 bases left in between. This CDR3 region has 13 residues. Germline CDR1 SEHNR, CDR2 FQNEAQ (reference sequence). Here the CDR3 reads CASWGENTGELFF. The CDR3 nucleotides read TGTGCCAGCTGGGGGGAGAACACCGGGGAGCTGTTTTTT.

The chain recombines TRBV6-2 or TRBV6-3 with TRBJ2-1; D possibly corresponds to TRBD2 (6 bases). With 2 bases removed from V and 9 bases from J, the gap between germline ends came to 11 bases. The CDR3 contains 13 residues. Per germline, CDR1 MNHEY and CDR2 SVGEGT. For the CDR3, the DNA is TGTGCCAGCAGTTACGGAGGGAACTCTGAGCAGTTCTTC. Translating it yields CASSYGGNSEQFF.

This chain uses TRBV7-2 with TRBJ2-7, with D uncertain. V lost 5 bases to trimming and J lost 1 base, with 12 bases between them. CDR1 is SGHTA and CDR2 is FQGNSA in the germline V gene. The CDR3 extends over 14 amino acids. The CDR3 loop is CASSPRLGSYEQYF. Written as DNA, the CDR3 is TGTGCCAGCAGCCCTCGGCTGGGGTCCTACGAGCAGTACTTC.

This clonotype is classed as large. This chain joins TRBV5-1 and TRBJ2-3; D possibly corresponds to TRBD2 (5 bases). Germline-derived CDR1 and CDR2 are SGHRS and YFSETQ. The V end was cut by 0 bases, the J end by 6 bases, with 5 bases between. The CDR3 sequence is 12 residues long. The chain's CDR3 is CASSLGGDTQYF. The CDR3 nucleotides are TGCGCCAGCAGCTTGGGAGGGGATACGCAGTATTTT.

The chain couples TRBV7-9 to TRBJ1-1; TRBD1 aligns across 8 bases. Germline V lookup: CDR1 SEHNR, CDR2 FQNEAQ (reference sequence). This CDR3 contains 15 residues. V was clipped by 7 bases and J by 2 bases; unmatched bases: 9. CDR3 protein: CASTNPDRGNTEAFF. CDR3 in DNA: TGTGCCAGCACCAACCCAGACAGGGGAAACACTGAAGCTTTCTTT. The entire variable domain, with the rest obtained from reference TRBV7-9 and TRBJ1-1, is as follows: DTGVSQNPRHKITKRGQNVTFRCDPISEHNRLYWYRQTLGQGPEFLTYFQNEAQLEKSRLLSDRFSAERPKGSFSTLEIQRTEQGDSAMYLCASTNPDRGNTEAFFGQGTRLTVV.

The CDR3 DNA is TGTGCCAGCAGTGGTGACAGGGGGCGAACGCAGTATTTT. It translates to CASSGDRGRTQYF. The chain employs TRBV12-3 or TRBV12-4 and TRBJ2-3; TRBD1 matches at 10 bases. The CDR3 runs to 13 residues. J lost 9 bases, V lost 5 bases, and 5 bases had no gene match.

V gene TRBV7-6 combines with J gene TRBJ2-1; no reliable D call. The CDR3 has 15 amino acids. Between the trimmed V and J ends, which lost 5 bases and 8 bases, there was a span of 19 bases. The germline gives CDR1 SGHVS, CDR2 FNYEAQ. CDR3 protein: CASSKTPVPTDEQFF. In DNA, the CDR3 is TGTGCCAGCAGCAAGACACCTGTTCCGACCGATGAGCAGTTCTTC. Full variable domain (outside the CDR3, taken from reference TRBV7-6 and TRBJ2-1): GAGVSQSPRYKVTKRGQDVALRCDPISGHVSLYWYRQALGQGPEFLTYFNYEAQQDKSGLPNDRFSAERPEGSISTLTIQRTEQRDSAMYRCASSKTPVPTDEQFFGPGTRLTVL.

This clonotype was picked up one time. The CDR3 spells CASSDIGLDTGELFF. The CDR3, as DNA: TGTGCCAGCAGTGACATTGGCTTAGACACCGGGGAGCTGTTTTTT. V and J are TRBV25-1 and TRBJ2-2; D not resolved. The CDR3 totals 15 residues. V was clipped by 3 bases and J by 3 bases, with 11 bases between them. Germline CDR1 and CDR2: MGHDK and SYGVNS.

V and J are TRBV19 and TRBJ2-1, with unresolved D. There are 13 residues in the CDR3. CDR1 is LNHDA, CDR2 SQIVND, per germline (reference sequence). Trimming pared 2 bases from V and 7 bases from J, leaving 9 bases between. CDR3 residues: CASSIFRGNEQFF. CDR3 sequence (DNA): TGTGCCAGTAGTATATTTCGAGGAAATGAGCAGTTCTTC. Full variable domain (missing parts from reference TRBV19 and TRBJ2-1): DGGITQSPKYLFRKEGQNVTLSCEQNLNHDAMYWYRQDPGQGLRLIYYSQIVNDFQKGDIAEGYSVSREKKESFPLTVTSAQKNPTAFYLCASSIFRGNEQFFGPGTRLTVL.

J is TRBJ2-6 and V is TRBV6-1, with D maybe TRBD2 (5 bases). Per germline, CDR1 MNHNS and CDR2 SASEGT. CDR3 size: 15 residues. The ends were cut back, 1 base at V and 1 base at J, with 5 bases in the middle. CDR3 region: CASSEVASGANVLTF. The DNA of the CDR3 is TGTGCCAGCAGTGAAGTAGCGTCTGGGGCCAACGTCCTGACTTTC.

This sequence joins TRBV7-9 and TRBJ2-5; D gene ambiguous. The CDR3 has 11 amino acids. Trimming removed 6 bases at V and 7 bases at J, with 9 bases between. Germline V gene sequence: CDR1 SEHNR, CDR2 FQNEAQ (reference sequence). The CDR3 protein is CASRGGGTQYF. The CDR3 nucleotides read TGTGCCAGCAGGGGCGGTGGGACCCAGTACTTC.

In this sample, this clonotype turned up a few times. The CDR3 sequence is CASSRTGYEQYF. The CDR3 DNA sequence: TGTGCCAGCAGCCGGACAGGGTACGAGCAGTACTTC. The chain links TRBV11-3 to TRBJ2-7; 8 bases align to TRBD1. Germline V lookup: CDR1 SGHNT, CDR2 YENEEA. The CDR3 spans 12 residues. J lost 4 bases, V lost 5 bases, and 1 base had no gene match. The whole variable domain, remainder taken from reference TRBV11-3 and TRBJ2-7, is EAGVVQSPRYKIIEKKQPVAFWCNPISGHNTLYWYLQNLGQGPELLIRYENEEAVDDSQLPKDRFSAERLKGVDSTLKIQPAELGDSAVYLCASSRTGYEQYFGPGTRLTVT.

Only a few counts were recorded for this clonotype. The chain is built from TRBV10-1 and TRBJ2-1; 7 nucleotides line up with TRBD2. The germline gives CDR1 WNHNN, CDR2 SYGVQD (reference sequence). V lost 2 bases to trimming and J lost 0 bases; unmatched junction nucleotides: 16. This CDR3 is 20 amino acids long. In DNA, the CDR3 is TGCGCCAGCAGTGAGGGTGTAGCGGGCGGTTTTGAGAGCTCCTACAATGAGCAGTTCTTC. Translation gives CASSEGVAGGFESSYNEQFF.

V usage is TRBV9 and J usage is TRBJ2-1, with D tentatively TRBD2 (6 bases). The CDR3 runs to 16 residues. Trimming took off 0 bases at V and 2 bases at J, with 12 bases between the two ends. The germline V gene encodes CDR1 SGDLS and CDR2 YYNGEE. CDR3 nucleotides: TGTGCCAGCAGCGTAGAGTGGGGAGGCGCCTACAATGAGCAGTTCTTC. The encoded protein is CASSVEWGGAYNEQFF.

This chain links TRBV29-1 with TRBJ2-1, with a possible D match to TRBD2 (5 bases). This CDR3 spans 15 amino acids. CDR1 and CDR2 from the germline V gene are SQVTM and ANQGSEA. V dropped 3 bases and J dropped 8 bases, with 20 bases sitting between them. The CDR3 region has the DNA TGCAGCGTTGAGGCCTTAGAGGGTACAGTGGATGAGCAGTTCTTC. It encodes CSVEALEGTVDEQFF.

This chain connects TRBV11-1 to TRBJ2-1; possibly TRBD2 for D (5 bases). Trimming cost V 4 bases and J 5 bases, with 21 bases left between them. The length of the CDR3 is 17 residues. CDR1 and CDR2 from the germline V gene are SGHAT and FQDESV (reference sequence). CDR3 sequence: CASSSMVTGVGNNEQFF. The CDR3 DNA follows: TGTGCCAGCAGCTCAATGGTGACCGGGGTCGGAAACAATGAGCAGTTCTTC.

This clonotype was detected only once. Relative to the germline gene, one junction end is altered; a read error may explain this. The chain combines TRBV5-4 with TRBJ1-2; the D gene is possibly TRBD1 (5 bases). Germline CDR1 SGHNT, CDR2 YYREEE (reference sequence). This CDR3 spans 13 amino acids. CDR3 region: CASSLGLPKGYTF. In DNA form, the CDR3 reads TGTGCCAGCAGCCTGGGACTCCCGAAGGGCTATACCTTC.

The CDR3 region is CAISDPSSGSGDNEQFF. DNA for the CDR3: TGTGCCATCAGTGACCCATCTAGCGGGAGTGGTGACAATGAGCAGTTCTTC. The gene calls are TRBV10-3 and TRBJ2-1; 10 bases fit TRBD2. J gave up 5 bases and V 3 bases, and 10 bases lay outside the gene matches. In germline, CDR1 is ENHRY, CDR2 SYGVKD. The CDR3 has 17 residues.